This T cell receptor (beta chain) was sequenced in a study of blood T cell repertoires in COVID-19. Original processing notes: From reference gene primer amplification, estimates of nucleated cell counts were derived. Sequencing was performed with immunoSEQ multiplex PCR; in TCRdb, only in-frame clones are kept and a portion is missing. V, J and clone size reflect that table, while D and trimming were determined from the DNA. This table has some 49,000 clones, more than 75% appearing once. The CDR3 runs to 14 residues. V lost 3 bases and J lost 6; bases outside the gene matches: 0. CDR1 is LGHNA, CDR2 YNFKEQ, per germline.

The sequence was obtained from a man aged 70-80 years with active COVID-19. This chain links TRBV4-2 with TRBJ2-3, with 13 bases lining up with TRBD2. Source material: peripheral blood. As DNA, the CDR3 is TGTGCCAGCAGCCAGACTAGCGGGAGGGATACGCAGTATTTT. It specifies CASSQTSGRDTQYF.